The 7 T cell receptor beta chains below were found in one sample sequenced in a study of blood T cell repertoires in COVID-19 (TCRdb year 2020). The library was obtained by the immunoSEQ multiplex PCR assay. TCRdb's version of the immuneACCESS table is confined to in-frame rearrangements and falls short of the full clone set. An unresolved V gene accounts for under half of the shortfall where checked; the remainder is of unknown origin. This sample lists around 150,000 clones; approximately 82% were detected once. The ten largest clonotypes hold about 20% of the sample. Sequences were obtained from peripheral blood. These receptors were obtained from a woman aged 80 or over with acute or convalescent COVID-19.

The chain couples TRBV6-5 to TRBJ1-4, with D tentatively TRBD1 (5 bases). V gave up 6 bases and J gave up 6 bases, with 11 bases separating them. The CDR3 covers 13 residues. The germline CDR1 and CDR2 sequences are MNHEY and SVGAGI. The CDR3 nucleotides are TGTGCCAGCAGGCCGACAGAAGATGAAAAACTGTTTTTT. Protein sequence: CASRPTEDEKLFF.

This chain links TRBV28 with TRBJ2-5; tentative D call: TRBD2 (5 bases). Trimming stripped 2 bases from V and 5 bases from J, with 9 bases between. The germline V gene has CDR1 MDHEN and CDR2 SYDVKM. This CDR3 region has 13 residues. CDR3 in amino acids: CASSLRGAETQYF. The CDR3 coding sequence is TGTGCCAGCAGTTTACGGGGTGCGGAGACCCAGTACTTC.

As for this clone: Other DNA sequences in the sample encode the same CDR3. The chain is built from TRBV2 and TRBJ2-2; 8 nucleotides agree with TRBD1. This CDR3 is 15 amino acids long. Germline CDR1 and CDR2: SNHLY and FYNNEI. V dropped 4 bases and J dropped 6; count of bases not matched to a gene: 7. The CDR3 DNA sequence: TGTGCCAGCAGTGTTAGCAGGGGGCGAGCCGGGGAGCTGTTTTTT. Translation: CASSVSRGRAGELFF.

The gene calls are TRBV4-3 and TRBJ1-6; D remains ambiguous. Germline-derived CDR1 and CDR2 are LGHNA and YSLEER. Trimming took 1 base from V and 3 from J, leaving 13 bases between them. The CDR3 runs to 17 residues. CDR3 in DNA: TGCGCCAGCAGCCAAGTCGGGATGGACGGCTATAATTCACCCCTCCACTTT. It translates to CASSQVGMDGYNSPLHF.

The chain joins TRBV11-2 to TRBJ1-1; D remains unclear. Looked up from germline, CDR1 is SGHAT and CDR2 is FQNNGV. The CDR3 loop spans 14 amino acids. Trimming took 7 bases from V and 6 from J, leaving 18 bases between them. The CDR3 region has the DNA TGTGCCAGCAACATTCTGGCAGGCAAGGCTGAAGCTTTCTTT. Amino acids: CASNILAGKAEAFF.

The rearrangement links TRBV7-2 to TRBJ2-7; D is possibly TRBD1 (6 bases). With 2 bases removed from V and 3 bases from J, the gap between germline ends came to 11 bases. The length of the CDR3 is 14 residues. The germline V gene encodes CDR1 SGHTA and CDR2 FQGNSA. CDR3 region: CASSLSRGFYEQYF. For the CDR3, the DNA is TGTGCCAGCAGCTTATCCAGGGGCTTCTACGAGCAGTACTTC.

The chain links TRBV6-6 to TRBJ2-1, with D perhaps TRBD2 (5 bases). CDR1 MNHNY and CDR2 SVGAGI come from the germline V gene (reference sequence). CDR3 length: 11 residues. The V and J ends lost 5 bases and 6 bases respectively, with 5 bases between them. The DNA for the CDR3 is TGTGCCAGCAGTAGCGGCAATGAGCAGTTCTTC. It specifies CASSSGNEQFF.